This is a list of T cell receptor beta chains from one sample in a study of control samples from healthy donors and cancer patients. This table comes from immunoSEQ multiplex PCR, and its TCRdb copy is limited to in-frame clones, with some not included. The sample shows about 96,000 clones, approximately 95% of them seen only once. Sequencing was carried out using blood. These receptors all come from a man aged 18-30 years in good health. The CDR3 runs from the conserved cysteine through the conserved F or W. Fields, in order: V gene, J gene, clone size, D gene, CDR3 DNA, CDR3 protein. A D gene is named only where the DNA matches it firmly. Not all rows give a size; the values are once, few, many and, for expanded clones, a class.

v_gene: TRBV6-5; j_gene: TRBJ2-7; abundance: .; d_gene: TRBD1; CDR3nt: TGTGCCAGCGCCCCCTCGACAGGGCGGATCTACGAGCAGTACTTC; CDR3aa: CASAPSTGRIYEQYF
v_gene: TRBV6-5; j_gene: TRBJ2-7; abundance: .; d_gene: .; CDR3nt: TGTGCCAGCAGTTACGGGACAAAATACGAGCAGTACTTC; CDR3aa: CASSYGTKYEQYF
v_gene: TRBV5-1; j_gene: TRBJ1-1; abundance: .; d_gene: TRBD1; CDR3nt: TGCGCCAGCAGCTTGTGGGACAGGGGGCGCGGAGACACTGAAGCTTTCTTT; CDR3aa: CASSLWDRGRGDTEAFF
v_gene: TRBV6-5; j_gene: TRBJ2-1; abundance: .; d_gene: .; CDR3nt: TGTGCCAGCGGATCTAGACTAGAATCCTACAATGAGCAGTTCTTC; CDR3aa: CASGSRLESYNEQFF
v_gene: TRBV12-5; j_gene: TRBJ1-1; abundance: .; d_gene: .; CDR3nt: TGTGCTAGTGGTTTGGTAGGCGGCACCCACCCGAATGGTGCTTTCTTT; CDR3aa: CASGLVGGTHPNGAFF
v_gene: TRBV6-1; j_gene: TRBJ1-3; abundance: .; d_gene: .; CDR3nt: TGTGCCAGCAGTGAAAGCCCCGGAGTGACTGGAAACACCATATATTTT; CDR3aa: CASSESPGVTGNTIYF
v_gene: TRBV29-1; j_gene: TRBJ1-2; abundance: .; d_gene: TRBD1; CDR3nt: TGCAGCGTTGAACGCCGACAGGGGCAGAAAGATGGCTACACCTTC; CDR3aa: CSVERRQGQKDGYTF
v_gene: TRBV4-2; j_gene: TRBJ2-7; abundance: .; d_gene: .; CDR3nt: TGTGCCAGCAGCCAAGATAGTTTTAGCCAATCGTGGGAGTACTTC; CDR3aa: CASSQDSFSQSWEYF
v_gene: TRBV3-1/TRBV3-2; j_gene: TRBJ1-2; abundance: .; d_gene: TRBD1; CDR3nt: TGTGCCAGCAGCCAAGGGACAGGCTATGGCTACACCTTC; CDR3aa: CASSQGTGYGYTF
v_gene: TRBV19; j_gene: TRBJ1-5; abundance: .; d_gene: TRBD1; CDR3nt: TGTGCCAGTAGTGAACCTGACAGGGCGAGTAATCAGCCCCAGCATTTT; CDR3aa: CASSEPDRASNQPQHF
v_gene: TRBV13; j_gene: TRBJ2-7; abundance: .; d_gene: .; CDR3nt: TGCGCCAGCAGCCTTAGCGGCGCGAGCTACGAGCAGTACTTC; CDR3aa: CASSLSGASYEQYF
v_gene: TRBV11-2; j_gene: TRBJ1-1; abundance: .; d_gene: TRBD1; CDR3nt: TGTGCCAGCAGCTCCGCTACAGGGGTTTTTGAAGCTTTCTTT; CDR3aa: CASSSATGVFEAFF
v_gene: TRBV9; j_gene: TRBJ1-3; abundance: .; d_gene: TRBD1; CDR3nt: TGTGCCAGCAGCCCACTAGGGGGCAGCTCTGGAAACACCATATATTTT; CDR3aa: CASSPLGGSSGNTIYF
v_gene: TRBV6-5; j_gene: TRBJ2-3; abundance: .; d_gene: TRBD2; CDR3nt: TGTGCCAGCGGCTTGCGGGAGGTCACAGATACGCAGTATTTT; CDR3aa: CASGLREVTDTQYF
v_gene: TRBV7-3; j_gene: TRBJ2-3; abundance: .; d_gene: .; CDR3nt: TGTGCCAGCAGCTTAATCGGGCGGGGCACAGATACGCAGTATTTT; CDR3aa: CASSLIGRGTDTQYF
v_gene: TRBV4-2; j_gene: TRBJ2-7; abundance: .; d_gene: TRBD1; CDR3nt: TGTGCCAGCAGCCAAGCCAGGGGGCAGGCAAACGAGCAGTACTTC; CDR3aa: CASSQARGQANEQYF
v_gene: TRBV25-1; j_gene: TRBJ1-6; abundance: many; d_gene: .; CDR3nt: TGTGCCAGCAGTGATCGTGAACCCCTCCACTTT; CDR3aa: CASSDREPLHF
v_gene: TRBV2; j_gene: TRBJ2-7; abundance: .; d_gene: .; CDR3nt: TGTGCCAGCAGTGAATTTCGGCAACAGGATGGGCAGTACTTC; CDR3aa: CASSEFRQQDGQYF
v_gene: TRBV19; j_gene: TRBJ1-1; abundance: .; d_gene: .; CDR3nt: TGTGCCAGTAGTATTATTCAGGGGAGAGGTGGGAACACTGAAGCTTTCTTT; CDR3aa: CASSIIQGRGGNTEAFF
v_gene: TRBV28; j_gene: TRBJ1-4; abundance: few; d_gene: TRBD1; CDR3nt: TGTGCCAGCAGTTTCGAAGGGGGCCGGATTGAAAAACTGTTTTTT; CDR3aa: CASSFEGGRIEKLFF
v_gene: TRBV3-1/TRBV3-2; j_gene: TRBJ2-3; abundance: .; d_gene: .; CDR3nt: TGTGCCAGCCAGATGGGATTGACAGATACGCAGTATTTT; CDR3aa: CASQMGLTDTQYF
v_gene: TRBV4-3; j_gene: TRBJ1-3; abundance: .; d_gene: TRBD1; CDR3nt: TGCGCCAGCAGCGCGACAGGGTCTGGAGGAAACACCATATATTTT; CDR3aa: CASSATGSGGNTIYF
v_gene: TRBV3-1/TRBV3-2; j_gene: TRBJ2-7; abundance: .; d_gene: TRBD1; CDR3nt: TGTGCCAGCAGCCGGACAGGGGGCGAGCAGTACTTC; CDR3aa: CASSRTGGEQYF